Sequencing of this T cell receptor (beta chain) was carried out in a study of T cells in Graves' hyperthyroidism and ophthalmopathy. Diagnostic assessment was based on clinical symptoms, serum thyroxine and TRAb, thyroid ultrasound and orbital computed tomography. A roughly 9.7 ml volume of fresh peripheral blood provided the PBMCs. The CDR3 totals 14 residues. Deletions cut 5 bases from V and 3 bases from J, with 11 bases between. Amplified TCR beta CDR3 regions came from RNA transcripts. A set of HTBI primers served as the primers for a first-round RT-PCR of the TCR CDR3. Using its own MiXCR run on the multiplex PCR reads, TCRdb lists one record per CDR3 protein. The table has a few hundred thousand distinct CDR3 sequences, about 16% seen once; the top ten hold about 31%. This clonotype was seen repeatedly, ten times or more.

The rearrangement joins TRBV12-3 or TRBV12-4 to TRBJ1-5; D possibly corresponds to TRBD1 (6 bases). This TCR derives from a woman younger than 45 with Graves' hyperthyroidism. Sample: blood. The CDR3 DNA reads as TGTGCCAGCAGTCAACAGGGTTACAATCAGCCCCAGCATTTT. Translated, it gives CASSQQGYNQPQHF.